This passage covers 19 T cell receptor beta chains from one sample sequenced in a study of blood T cell repertoires in COVID-19. Clones were sequenced by immunoSEQ multiplex PCR, and TCRdb holds only the in-frame ones, with some missing. The sample has tens of thousands of clones, 70% to 90% seen once. The sequencing sample was made of peripheral blood. Receptors were obtained from a man between 50 and 59 years old with active COVID-19.

The rearrangement joins TRBV5-4 to TRBJ2-3; 8 bases line up with TRBD2. The junction had 4 bases not matched to a gene; V was cut back by 1 base and J by 0 bases. The germline gives CDR1 SGHNT, CDR2 YYREEE (reference sequence). The CDR3 contains 16 residues. In nucleotides, the CDR3 is TGTGCCAGCAGCTTGTCAAGCGGGGGAAGCACAGATACGCAGTATTTT. As protein: CASSLSSGGSTDTQYF.

The chain combines TRBV10-3 with TRBJ2-5, with a possible D match to TRBD2 (6 bases). From germline, CDR1 is ENHRY and CDR2 SYGVKD. Trimming took off 8 bases at V and 2 bases at J, with 18 bases between the two ends. This CDR3 contains 15 residues. The CDR3 nucleotides read TGTGCCATCGGTAGGACGGAGGGATGGCAAGAGACCCAGTACTTC. As protein: CAIGRTEGWQETQYF.

The chain combines TRBV6-2 or TRBV6-3 with TRBJ2-7; maybe TRBD2 (5 bases). Trimming removed 1 base at V and 5 bases at J, with 15 bases between. Germline V gene data show CDR1 as MNHEY and CDR2 as SVGEGT. CDR3 length: 15 residues. The DNA for the CDR3 is TGTGCCAGCAGTTACTATCGCAGTGGGAGAGACGAGCAGTACTTC. It yields the protein CASSYYRSGRDEQYF.

The rearrangement joins TRBV18 to TRBJ2-5; no clear D. With 5 bases removed from V and 2 bases from J, the gap between germline ends came to 6 bases. Germline CDR1 is KGHSH and CDR2 is LQKENI. The CDR3 sequence is 12 residues long. CDR3 residues: CASSSKQETQYF. DNA for the CDR3: TGTGCCAGCTCATCCAAACAAGAGACCCAGTACTTC.

The chain uses TRBV18 and TRBJ2-1; the match to TRBD1 covers 10 bases. The CDR3 is 15 amino acids. The V and J ends lost 3 bases and 7 bases, in that order; junction bases with no gene match: 6. Germline values: CDR1 KGHSH, CDR2 LQKENI. The CDR3, as DNA: TGTGCCAGCTCACCGGGACAGGGGACGGTAAATGAGCAGTTCTTC. Translating it yields CASSPGQGTVNEQFF.

The chain employs TRBV7-2 and TRBJ2-7, with 10 bases aligning to TRBD2. Germline V gene lookup returns CDR1 SGHTA and CDR2 FQGNSA. V was pared by 4 bases and J by 6 bases, with 21 bases of the junction left unmatched. This CDR3 region has 19 residues. CDR3 sequence (DNA): TGTGCCAGCAGCTCCTGGCAGCGGGGGGGCCTTCTATTCGGGCGCGAGCAGTACTTC. Translating gives CASSSWQRGGLLFGREQYF.

CDR3 amino acids: CASSLQLQETQYF. For the CDR3, the DNA is TGTGCCAGCAGCTTACAGCTCCAAGAGACCCAGTACTTC. The rearrangement joins TRBV5-6 to TRBJ2-5; D is uncertain. Trimming removed 2 bases at V and 1 base at J, with 6 bases between. Germline-derived CDR1 and CDR2 are SGHDT and YYEEEE. This CDR3 is built from 13 residues.

This clone was detected only a few times. CDR3 loop: CASAAGLANTGELFF. The CDR3 coding sequence is TGTGCCAGCGCAGCGGGACTGGCGAACACCGGGGAGCTGTTTTTT. V is TRBV2 and J is TRBJ2-2; 7 positions agree with TRBD2. CDR1 is SNHLY and CDR2 is FYNNEI in the germline V gene. This CDR3 is built from 15 residues. V was clipped by 8 bases and J by 0 bases; unmatched bases: 6.

This clone is a singleton in its sample. CDR3 residues: CASSVGLEVSGELFF. CDR3 nucleotide sequence: TGTGCCAGTAGTGTGGGACTAGAGGTATCCGGGGAGCTGTTTTTT. The rearrangement joins TRBV19 to TRBJ2-2, with 8 positions matching TRBD2. J gave up 6 bases and V 5 bases, and 8 bases lay outside the gene matches. Germline V CDR1 and CDR2: LNHDA, SQIVND (reference sequence). There are 15 residues in the CDR3.

This clone appeared a single time. This chain connects TRBV4-3 to TRBJ1-2; D possibly corresponds to TRBD1 (5 bases). The germline V gene encodes CDR1 LGHNA and CDR2 YSLEER. The CDR3 loop spans 14 amino acids. V gave up 0 bases and J gave up 2 bases, with 7 bases separating them. The CDR3 loop reads CASSQDRGNYGYTF. The CDR3 DNA reads as TGCGCCAGCAGCCAAGATCGGGGGAACTATGGCTACACCTTC.

J is TRBJ2-7 and V is TRBV7-8, with TRBD1 matching over 8 bases. J lost 4 bases, V lost 5 bases, and 7 bases had no gene match. The germline gives CDR1 SGHVS, CDR2 FQNEAQ. The CDR3 contains 14 residues. As DNA, the CDR3 is TGTGCCAGCAGCCTGCAGGGGGCTCAGTACGAGCAGTACTTC. Residues: CASSLQGAQYEQYF.

This chain joins TRBV5-1 and TRBJ2-6; no definite D call. Germline V gene data show CDR1 as SGHRS and CDR2 as YFSETQ. The length of the CDR3 is 19 residues. V was cut by 8 bases and J by 0 bases, with 24 bases left in between. CDR3 DNA sequence: TGCGCCAGTACCGAAGGTAGACACCTTCTCAGCTCTGGGGCCAACGTCCTGACTTTC. Protein product: CASTEGRHLLSSGANVLTF. Combining the CDR3 with reference TRBV5-1 and TRBJ2-6 gives the whole variable domain KAGVTQTPRYLIKTRGQQVTLSCSPISGHRSVSWYQQTPGQGLQFLFEYFSETQRNKGNFPGRFSGRQFSNSRSEMNVSTLELGDSALYLCASTEGRHLLSSGANVLTFGAGSRLTVL.

The rearrangement uses TRBV24-1 and TRBJ2-1, with D maybe TRBD2 (5 bases). The V gene lost 6 bases and the J gene lost 4 bases, with 9 bases spanning the gap. In germline, CDR1 is KGHDR, CDR2 SFDVKD. The CDR3 length is 13 residues. The CDR3 nucleotides are TGTGCCACCAGTAACGGGATATACAATGAGCAGTTCTTC. Encoded protein: CATSNGIYNEQFF.

This clone came up once. The chain has TRBV19 and TRBJ1-6; D unresolved. Trimming removed 3 bases from V and 0 bases from J, with 3 bases in between. The germline V gene encodes CDR1 LNHDA and CDR2 SQIVND (reference sequence). This CDR3 has 14 residues. DNA for the CDR3: TGTGCCAGTAGTATGAGCTCCTATAATTCACCCCTCCACTTT. Its translation is CASSMSSYNSPLHF.

The chain combines TRBV5-1 with TRBJ2-3; D is ambiguous. Per the germline V gene, CDR1 is SGHRS and CDR2 is YFSETQ. The CDR3 runs 13 residues. V was pared by 2 bases and J by 0 bases, with 4 bases between. Here the CDR3 reads CASSLESTDTQYF. DNA of the CDR3: TGCGCCAGCAGCTTAGAGAGCACAGATACGCAGTATTTT. Filled out from reference TRBV5-1 and TRBJ2-3, the complete variable domain reads KAGVTQTPRYLIKTRGQQVTLSCSPISGHRSVSWYQQTPGQGLQFLFEYFSETQRNKGNFPGRFSGRQFSNSRSEMNVSTLELGDSALYLCASSLESTDTQYFGPGTRLTVL.

As DNA, the CDR3 is TGCGCCAGCAAAGAAACGACAGGGAGCGACTATGGCTACACCTTC. This translates into CASKETTGSDYGYTF. The chain joins TRBV5-1 to TRBJ1-2, with 7 bases identical to TRBD1. CDR1 and CDR2 (germline): SGHRS, YFSETQ. With 6 bases clipped from V and 3 bases from J, the junction kept 11 bases outside the gene matches. The CDR3 runs to 15 residues.

The V gene is TRBV5-1, the J gene TRBJ2-3, with TRBD2 matching over 8 bases. This CDR3 comprises 15 residues. V was clipped by 4 bases and J by 4 bases; unmatched bases: 8. Germline V gene data show CDR1 as SGHRS and CDR2 as YFSETQ. The CDR3 sequence: CASSSSGGRSDTQYF. In nucleotides, the CDR3 is TGCGCCAGCAGCAGCAGCGGGGGAAGGTCAGATACGCAGTATTTT.

This clone was observed a single time. This CDR3 reads CASSVPGTSKVEQYF. The CDR3 DNA reads as TGTGCCAGCAGTGTCCCCGGGACTAGCAAAGTGGAGCAGTACTTC. The rearrangement uses TRBV2 and TRBJ2-7; the match to TRBD2 covers 9 bases. Germline CDR1 SNHLY, CDR2 FYNNEI. The V segment lost 4 bases and the J segment 7 bases; nucleotides outside the gene matches: 11. The CDR3 extends over 15 amino acids.

This chain connects TRBV6-1 to TRBJ1-6; D ambiguous. With 3 bases removed from V and 0 bases from J, the gap between germline ends came to 6 bases. This CDR3 has 15 residues. Germline assignment: CDR1 MNHNS and CDR2 SASEGT. This chain's CDR3 is CASSDGSSYNSPLHF. The CDR3 DNA reads TGTGCCAGCAGTGACGGTAGCTCCTATAATTCACCCCTCCACTTT.